Listed here are 21 T cell receptor beta chains from one sample, sequenced in a study of T cells in Graves' hyperthyroidism and ophthalmopathy. Using RNA transcripts as the source, TCR beta CDR3 regions were amplified. Initially, a first-round RT-PCR of the TCR CDR3 employed the HTBI primer set. One entry per CDR3 protein, called by TCRdb with MiXCR from the multiplex PCR reads. The sample includes about 520,000 distinct CDR3 sequences, less than 25% seen only once; the top ten take roughly 29%. The sequenced sample was blood. The receptor set was obtained from a man younger than 35 with Graves' hyperthyroidism.

The chain is built from TRBV12-3 or TRBV12-4 and TRBJ2-3; D is tentatively TRBD1 or TRBD2 (6 bases each). The CDR3 has 13 residues. V lost 6 bases and J 5 bases, leaving 12 bases between the germline ends. DNA for the CDR3: TGTGCCAGCAGACAGGGAGGAGGAGATACGCAGTATTTT. This translates into CASRQGGGDTQYF.

This clonotype was detected many times. A much larger clone sits a single nucleotide away, making a read error possible. The V gene is TRBV12-3 or TRBV12-4, the J gene TRBJ2-7, with 7 bases aligning to TRBD2. V was pared by 5 bases and J by 9 bases, with 7 bases of the junction left unmatched. The CDR3 spans 12 residues. CDR3 in DNA: TGTGCCAGCAGTCTCGGGACTAACGTGCAGTACTTC. Its protein product is CASSLGTNVQYF.

The rearrangement joins TRBV6-1 to TRBJ2-7; 12 bases match TRBD1. The CDR3 is made up of 15 amino acids. Unmatched junction bases numbered 8, after V lost 6 bases and J lost 5 bases. Germline V gives CDR1 MNHNS, CDR2 SASEGT. The CDR3 DNA reads TGTGCCAGCAGAACCCATGGGACAGGGGGCGACGAGCAGTACTTC. This sequence encodes CASRTHGTGGDEQYF.

This clonotype was found many times. The J gene is TRBJ1-1, the V gene TRBV30; TRBD1 might be the D (5 bases). From germline, CDR1 is GTSNPN and CDR2 SVGIG (reference sequence). The CDR3 runs 14 residues. Trimming removed 5 bases at V and 1 base at J, with 14 bases between. The CDR3 is CAWGGRTKNTEAFF. The CDR3 DNA reads TGTGCCTGGGGGGGTAGGACAAAGAACACTGAAGCTTTCTTT.

This clonotype was detected many times. V gene TRBV2 combines with J gene TRBJ1-1; TRBD1 is a possible D gene (6 bases). The ends were cut back, 6 bases at V and 4 bases at J, with 18 bases in the middle. The CDR3 is 15 amino acids. CDR1 is SNHLY, CDR2 FYNNEI, per germline. This CDR3 is CASSPGHPTVTEAFF. In nucleotides, the CDR3 is TGTGCCAGCAGCCCGGGACACCCGACGGTCACTGAAGCTTTCTTT.

This clonotype was counted ten times or more. The chain recombines TRBV19 with TRBJ1-5; TRBD1 matches 8 bases. Losses at the gene ends were 5 bases for V and 12 bases for J; bases not matched to a gene: 6. The length of the CDR3 is 12 residues. Germline CDR1 and CDR2: LNHDA and SQIVND (reference sequence). The CDR3 spells CASSPGTGGQHF. For the CDR3, the DNA is TGTGCCAGTAGTCCTGGGACAGGCGGCCAGCATTTT. The whole variable domain, remainder taken from reference TRBV19 and TRBJ1-5, is DGGITQSPKYLFRKEGQNVTLSCEQNLNHDAMYWYRQDPGQGLRLIYYSQIVNDFQKGDIAEGYSVSREKKESFPLTVTSAQKNPTAFYLCASSPGTGGQHFGDGTRLSIL.

This clonotype was recorded a few times. The chain carries TRBV6-1 and TRBJ2-7; 11 nucleotides align to TRBD2. Germline CDR1 and CDR2: MNHNS and SASEGT. V trimming: 4 bases; J trimming: 5 bases; junction bases outside the gene matches: 1. There are 13 residues in the CDR3. The CDR3 loop is CASSGLAGNEQYF. CDR3 in DNA: TGTGCCAGCAGTGGACTAGCGGGGAACGAGCAGTACTTC.

The chain uses TRBV7-3 and TRBJ2-2, with 11 positions matching TRBD2. The germline V gene encodes CDR1 SGHTA and CDR2 FQGTGA. The CDR3 has 18 amino acids. The ends lost 2 bases at V and 3 bases at J; junction bases unmatched: 8. The CDR3 spells CASSLRSGGAEDTGELFF. DNA of the CDR3: TGTGCCAGCAGCTTACGTAGCGGGGGGGCGGAGGACACCGGGGAGCTGTTTTTT.

This clonotype was observed at least ten times. The chain carries TRBV6-1 and TRBJ2-6; 7 bases line up with TRBD2. The germline V gene encodes CDR1 MNHNS and CDR2 SASEGT. Trimming at V came to 11 bases and at J to 0 bases, leaving 1 base not matched to a gene. The CDR3 extends over 13 amino acids. The CDR3 loop reads CAERGSGANVLTF. CDR3 DNA: TGTGCCGAGCGGGGCTCTGGGGCCAACGTCCTGACTTTC.

Many counts were recorded for this clonotype. V gene TRBV12-3 or TRBV12-4 combines with J gene TRBJ1-1; 8 positions agree with TRBD1. This CDR3 comprises 13 residues. Trimming removed 5 bases from V and 3 bases from J; junction bases left unmatched: 2. The CDR3 DNA reads TGTGCCAGCAGTCAGACAGGGGACACTGAAGCTTTCTTT. Translation: CASSQTGDTEAFF.

The chain recombines TRBV20-1 with TRBJ2-5; 7 bases match TRBD2. J lost 4 bases, V lost 8 bases, and 16 bases had no gene match. The germline CDR1 and CDR2 sequences are DFQATT and SNEGSKA (reference sequence). This CDR3 is built from 15 residues. The CDR3, as DNA: TGCAGTCCTACTGGCGGGAGAATCTTCACAGAGACCCAGTACTTC. Protein: CSPTGGRIFTETQYF.

This chain links TRBV28 with TRBJ2-5, with TRBD2 matching 8 bases. V lost 6 bases and J lost 5; bases outside the gene matches: 8. The germline gives CDR1 MDHEN, CDR2 SYDVKM. This CDR3 has 14 residues. The DNA for the CDR3 is TGTGCCAGCAGCTCCAGTAGCGGGGTTGAGACCCAGTACTTC. Translating gives CASSSSSGVETQYF.

This clonotype has a count of ten or more. The V and J genes are TRBV6-5 and TRBJ1-1; D is uncertain. Trimming removed 6 bases at V and 4 bases at J, with 15 bases between. CDR1 is MNHEY, CDR2 SVGAGI, per germline. The CDR3 consists of 14 residues. The CDR3 nucleotides are TGTGCCAGCAGGCATCGGACGGAAATCACTGAAGCTTTCTTT. The encoded protein is CASRHRTEITEAFF.

In regard to this clonotype: The missing conserved phenylalanine or tryptophan at the end of this CDR3 makes a read error likely. V gene TRBV6-1 combines with J gene TRBJ1-2; 7 bases match TRBD1. CDR3 length equals 12 residues. CDR1 and CDR2 (germline): MNHNS, SASEGT. V shed 5 bases and J 5 bases; nucleotides not matched to a gene: 2. CDR3 sequence (DNA): TGTGCCAGCAGTCGACAGGGATATGGCTACACCGTC. Translated, it gives CASSRQGYGYTV.

This clonotype was detected ten times or more. The rearrangement joins TRBV7-9 to TRBJ2-5; 10 positions match TRBD1. The length of the CDR3 is 16 residues. V lost 1 base, J lost 5 bases, and 7 bases stayed unmatched. Per germline, CDR1 SEHNR and CDR2 FQNEAQ (reference sequence). CDR3 DNA: TGTGCCAGCAGCTTAGGAGGGACAGGGGCCGAGGAGACCCAGTACTTC. Translating gives CASSLGGTGAEETQYF. The whole variable domain, filled in from reference TRBV7-9 and TRBJ2-5, reads DTGVSQNPRHKITKRGQNVTFRCDPISEHNRLYWYRQTLGQGPEFLTYFQNEAQLEKSRLLSDRFSAERPKGSFSTLEIQRTEQGDSAMYLCASSLGGTGAEETQYFGPGTRLLVL.

This clonotype came up many times. The chain uses TRBV12-3 or TRBV12-4 and TRBJ2-7; the match to TRBD2 covers 9 bases. V dropped 1 base and J dropped 5; count of bases not matched to a gene: 3. The CDR3 extends over 14 amino acids. DNA of the CDR3: TGTGCCAGCAGTTTAGTGGGACTAGCCGACGAGCAGTACTTC. Translating it yields CASSLVGLADEQYF.

This clonotype appeared many times. The V and J genes are TRBV7-8 and TRBJ2-5; the D is unclear. The CDR3 covers 14 residues. V dropped 2 bases and J dropped 1 base, with 8 bases sitting between them. Germline lookup yields CDR1 SGHVS and CDR2 FQNEAQ. The CDR3 DNA reads TGTGCCAGCAGCTTAAGGTCATTCCAAGAGACCCAGTACTTC. Its protein is CASSLRSFQETQYF.

This chain uses TRBV3-1 with TRBJ1-2, with 7 bases fitting TRBD1. CDR1 and CDR2 from the germline V gene are LGHDT and YNNKEL (reference sequence). This CDR3 has 12 amino acids. The junction had 4 bases not matched to a gene; V was cut back by 4 bases and J by 8 bases. The CDR3 DNA is TGTGCCAGCAGCCGGGACAGCGTGGGCTACACCTTC. It yields the protein CASSRDSVGYTF.

The chain combines TRBV3-1 with TRBJ2-5, with 9 bases aligning to TRBD2. V was pared by 1 base and J by 3 bases, with 9 bases of the junction left unmatched. Germline V gene sequence: CDR1 LGHDT, CDR2 YNNKEL (reference sequence). The CDR3 contains 17 residues. CDR3 sequence reads: CASSQAPPAGGEETQYF. In nucleotides, the CDR3 is TGTGCCAGCAGCCAAGCCCCTCCAGCGGGGGGAGAAGAGACCCAGTACTTC.

This clonotype was seen ten or more times. V gene TRBV20-1 combines with J gene TRBJ2-5, with D unresolved. This CDR3 has 13 amino acids. Germline CDR1 DFQATT, CDR2 SNEGSKA (reference sequence). V was pared by 1 base and J by 0 bases, with 6 bases between. The CDR3 here is CSARVVDQETQYF. CDR3 nucleotides: TGCAGTGCTAGAGTGGTGGACCAAGAGACCCAGTACTTC.

At least ten counts were recorded for this clonotype. The V call is TRBV10-3, the J call TRBJ2-7; D not resolved. Germline CDR1 ENHRY, CDR2 SYGVKD. V shed 6 bases and J shed 2 bases, with 8 bases lying between them. CDR3 length equals 12 residues. CDR3 sequence: CAIRGLTYEQYF. CDR3 in DNA: TGTGCCATCAGGGGGTTGACCTACGAGCAGTACTTC.